The 25 T cell receptor beta chains below all came from one sample that was sequenced in a study of blood T cell repertoires in COVID-19. Sequenced by immunoSEQ multiplex PCR; TCRdb stores in-frame clones only, minus some. The sample carries about 160,000 clones, around 93% recorded once. Sequenced: peripheral blood. Every receptor here comes from a man in his thirties or forties with COVID-19, enrolled during active disease.

The V and J genes are TRBV6-4 and TRBJ1-2, with D uncertain. V was shortened by 5 bases and J by 2 bases, with 15 bases between the two germline ends. This CDR3 region has 15 residues. Germline V gene lookup returns CDR1 MRHNA and CDR2 SNTAGT. CDR3 sequence: CASSKEAGRNYGYTF. DNA for the CDR3: TGTGCCAGCAGTAAGGAAGCGGGCCGAAACTATGGCTACACCTTC.

The chain joins TRBV11-3 to TRBJ2-7, with D uncertain. CDR3 length: 10 residues. CDR1 SGHNT and CDR2 YENEEA come from the germline V gene. Trimming stripped 5 bases from V and 4 bases from J, with 3 bases between. DNA for the CDR3: TGTGCCAGCAGCCCGTACGAGCAGTACTTC. Protein product: CASSPYEQYF.

The CDR3 spells CASSDIQGANEQFF. The CDR3, as DNA: TGTGCCAGCAGTGATATCCAGGGGGCCAATGAGCAGTTCTTC. The chain combines TRBV2 with TRBJ2-1; TRBD1 agrees at 8 bases. The CDR3 extends over 14 amino acids. V gave up 3 bases and J gave up 6 bases; unmatched junction bases: 4. Germline lookup yields CDR1 SNHLY and CDR2 FYNNEI.

The rearrangement links TRBV14 to TRBJ1-3; perhaps TRBD1 as D (6 bases). Germline CDR1 SGHDN, CDR2 FVKESK. Deletions cut 4 bases from V and 0 bases from J, with 13 bases between. This CDR3 contains 16 residues. The CDR3 loop reads CASSLPGHYSGNTIYF. In nucleotides, the CDR3 is TGTGCCAGCAGCCTACCGGGACACTACTCTGGAAACACCATATATTTT.

Written as DNA, the CDR3 is TGTGCCAGCAGCTTGAAGGGGGCGGGAACTAATGAAAAACTGTTTTTT. Protein sequence: CASSLKGAGTNEKLFF. This chain connects TRBV7-6 to TRBJ1-4; the match to TRBD1 covers 7 bases. From germline, CDR1 is SGHVS and CDR2 FNYEAQ. The CDR3 covers 16 residues. Trimming cost V 3 bases and J 1 base; bases outside gene matches: 5.

The chain couples TRBV15 to TRBJ1-4, with D uncertain. Germline V gene lookup returns CDR1 LNHNV and CDR2 YYDKDF (reference sequence). V lost 2 bases, J lost 4 bases, and 11 bases lay in between. The CDR3 has 15 residues. CDR3 DNA sequence: TGTGCCACCAGCAGAAGGGTGCGGGATAATGAAAAACTGTTTTTT. Translated: CATSRRVRDNEKLFF.

This sequence joins TRBV7-6 and TRBJ1-5; D is undetermined. Germline V gene data show CDR1 as SGHVS and CDR2 as FNYEAQ. The CDR3 consists of 18 residues. Trimming removed 2 bases from V and 2 bases from J, with 19 bases in between. CDR3 protein: CASSLFSTTRGGNQPQHF. CDR3 DNA sequence: TGTGCCAGCAGCTTATTCAGCACCACCCGCGGGGGCAATCAGCCCCAGCATTTT. The full variable domain, rest sourced from reference TRBV7-6 and TRBJ1-5, is GAGVSQSPRYKVTKRGQDVALRCDPISGHVSLYWYRQALGQGPEFLTYFNYEAQQDKSGLPNDRFSAERPEGSISTLTIQRTEQRDSAMYRCASSLFSTTRGGNQPQHFGDGTRLSIL.

The V call is TRBV6-2 or TRBV6-3, the J call TRBJ2-3; D is undetermined. Trimming removed 3 bases at V and 3 bases at J, with 13 bases between. Germline CDR1 MNHEY, CDR2 SVGEGT. CDR3 length equals 15 residues. In DNA, the CDR3 is TGTGCCAGCAGTTATTCTGGTGGCGGAACAGATACGCAGTATTTT. Translation: CASSYSGGGTDTQYF.

This chain joins TRBV4-3 and TRBJ2-2; weak D call: TRBD1 (5 bases). The germline V gene encodes CDR1 LGHNA and CDR2 YSLEER. This CDR3 has 16 residues. The V and J ends lost 0 bases and 3 bases respectively, with 11 bases between them. This CDR3 reads CASSQEGVAYTGELFF. DNA of the CDR3: TGCGCCAGCAGCCAAGAAGGGGTAGCCTACACCGGGGAGCTGTTTTTT.

The J gene is TRBJ1-5, the V gene TRBV28, with 7 positions matching TRBD1. Germline CDR1 reads MDHEN; CDR2 reads SYDVKM. This CDR3 has 15 residues. V lost 5 bases and J lost 0; bases outside the gene matches: 4. DNA of the CDR3: TGTGCCAGCAGTAGACAGGGAAGTAGCAATCAGCCCCAGCATTTT. The encoded protein is CASSRQGSSNQPQHF.

This chain joins TRBV19 and TRBJ1-2; unclear D gene. This CDR3 has 12 amino acids. Germline CDR1 LNHDA, CDR2 SQIVND (reference sequence). V was trimmed by 4 bases and J by 7 bases, leaving 10 bases between them. CDR3 in DNA: TGTGCCAGTAGTAGTTGGCAGTCTGGCTACACCTTC. Protein: CASSSWQSGYTF.

The V and J genes are TRBV18 and TRBJ2-7, with TRBD1 as a possible D gene (5 bases). The CDR3 is 13 residues long. V lost 0 bases to trimming and J lost 7 bases, with 10 bases between them. In germline, CDR1 is KGHSH, CDR2 LQKENI. CDR3 sequence reads: CASSPPGVGEQYF. The CDR3 nucleotides read TGTGCCAGCTCACCACCAGGGGTTGGGGAGCAGTACTTC.

The rearrangement joins TRBV5-6 to TRBJ1-4; possible D gene TRBD1, 6 bases. The CDR3 extends over 16 amino acids. The V end was cut by 2 bases, the J end by 5 bases, with 16 bases between. CDR1 SGHDT and CDR2 YYEEEE come from the germline V gene. The CDR3 here is CASSFKSGALNEKLFF. As DNA, the CDR3 is TGTGCCAGCAGCTTCAAATCAGGGGCGCTAAATGAAAAACTGTTTTTT.

The chain combines TRBV5-4 with TRBJ2-5, with D perhaps TRBD2 (6 bases). CDR3 length: 16 amino acids. The V end lost 0 bases, the J end lost 1 base, and 13 bases lay between the germline ends. From germline, CDR1 is SGHNT and CDR2 YYREEE (reference sequence). The CDR3 region has the DNA TGTGCCAGCAGCTTGGCCGGGGGAAGAGCCCAAGAGACCCAGTACTTC. Protein: CASSLAGGRAQETQYF.

The rearrangement uses TRBV5-6 and TRBJ1-1, with D perhaps TRBD1 (5 bases). The CDR3 has 14 amino acids. Germline CDR1 is SGHDT and CDR2 is YYEEEE. V was trimmed by 5 bases and J by 1 base, leaving 12 bases between them. This CDR3 is CASSFVGENTEAFF. CDR3 in DNA: TGTGCCAGCAGTTTTGTAGGGGAGAACACTGAAGCTTTCTTT. Using reference TRBV5-6 and TRBJ1-1 for the parts outside the CDR3, the full variable domain is DAGVTQSPTHLIKTRGQQVTLRCSPKSGHDTVSWYQQALGQGPQFIFQYYEEEERQRGNFPDRFSGHQFPNYSSELNVNALLLGDSALYLCASSFVGENTEAFFGQGTRLTVV.

The chain links TRBV7-2 to TRBJ1-5; tentative D call: TRBD1 (5 bases). This CDR3 comprises 14 residues. Trimming took 3 bases from V and 9 from J, leaving 15 bases between them. Germline CDR1 is SGHTA and CDR2 is FQGNSA. The DNA for the CDR3 is TGTGCCAGCAGCTTTATGCAGGGCCAAGGGCCCCAGCATTTT. Translation gives CASSFMQGQGPQHF.

J is TRBJ1-1 and V is TRBV29-1, with D perhaps matching TRBD1 (5 bases). The CDR3 sequence is 12 residues long. Germline V gives CDR1 SQVTM, CDR2 ANQGSEA. V gave up 5 bases and J gave up 4 bases, with 11 bases separating them. DNA of the CDR3: TGCAGCGTTAAACCAGGGCCCACTGAAGCTTTCTTT. As protein: CSVKPGPTEAFF.

The gene calls are TRBV6-5 and TRBJ2-7, with 8 bases identical to TRBD2. CDR1 MNHEY and CDR2 SVGAGI come from the germline V gene. There are 13 residues in the CDR3. J gave up 7 bases and V 11 bases, and 13 bases lay outside the gene matches. CDR3 nucleotide sequence: TGTGCCCTCAGGGCAGCGGGAGCATATGAGCAGTACTTC. As protein: CALRAAGAYEQYF.

This clone was detected once. The chain carries TRBV18 and TRBJ2-2, with 7 nucleotides matching TRBD1. V lost 6 bases to trimming and J lost 6 bases; unmatched junction nucleotides: 4. Germline-derived CDR1 and CDR2 are KGHSH and LQKENI. The CDR3 loop spans 13 amino acids. CDR3 nucleotide sequence: TGTGCCAGCTCCGCGACAGGGTCCGGGGAGCTGTTTTTT. It specifies CASSATGSGELFF.

This clone was detected once. The chain combines TRBV7-9 with TRBJ2-7; a possible D gene is TRBD2 (6 bases). V was clipped by 0 bases and J by 5 bases, with 14 bases between them. Germline V gives CDR1 SEHNR, CDR2 FQNEAQ (reference sequence). This CDR3 comprises 15 residues. CDR3 coding DNA: TGTGCCAGCAGCTTAGCCGGGGGAAAGCTAAACGAGCAGTACTTC. Amino acid sequence: CASSLAGGKLNEQYF.

V and J are TRBV12-3 or TRBV12-4 and TRBJ1-2; D is undetermined. CDR3 length: 11 residues. The germline V and J ends were trimmed by 8 bases and 7 bases, with 11 bases remaining between them. The CDR3 DNA sequence: TGTGCCAGCGCCACCCGGGGTGGCTACACCTTC. Protein product: CASATRGGYTF.

This clone appeared once. The chain recombines TRBV24-1 with TRBJ2-5; 7 bases agree with TRBD1. From germline, CDR1 is KGHDR and CDR2 SFDVKD. The CDR3 runs to 16 residues. With V trimmed by 4 bases and J by 4 bases, 11 bases remained unmatched. The CDR3 region is CATSDPGTAPLETQYF. CDR3 bases: TGTGCCACCAGTGACCCCGGGACAGCACCCCTAGAGACCCAGTACTTC.

This rearrangement joins TRBV5-1 to TRBJ2-1; tentative D call: TRBD2 (5 bases). CDR1 is SGHRS and CDR2 is YFSETQ in the germline V gene. Trimming shortened V by 3 bases and J by 5 bases, and 12 bases separated the two germline ends. The CDR3 totals 14 residues. CDR3 bases: TGCGCCAGCAGCTACGGTATGGAGGACAATGAGCAGTTCTTC. Translated, it gives CASSYGMEDNEQFF.

The chain recombines TRBV9 with TRBJ2-7, with 7 bases identical to TRBD2. The CDR3 is made up of 16 amino acids. Germline CDR1 SGDLS, CDR2 YYNGEE. V lost 0 bases, J lost 2 bases, and 8 bases stayed unmatched. CDR3 sequence (DNA): TGTGCCAGCAGCGTAGCCCCCATGGGGACTACCTACGAGCAGTACTTC. Translated: CASSVAPMGTTYEQYF.

The chain employs TRBV6-4 and TRBJ2-1; tentatively, D is TRBD2 (6 bases). The CDR3 length is 15 residues. V was cut by 4 bases and J by 3 bases, with 13 bases left in between. Germline V gene sequence: CDR1 MRHNA, CDR2 SNTAGT. In DNA form, the CDR3 reads TGTGCCAGCAGTGTCACCGGGACTTACTACAATGAGCAGTTCTTC. Amino acids: CASSVTGTYYNEQFF.